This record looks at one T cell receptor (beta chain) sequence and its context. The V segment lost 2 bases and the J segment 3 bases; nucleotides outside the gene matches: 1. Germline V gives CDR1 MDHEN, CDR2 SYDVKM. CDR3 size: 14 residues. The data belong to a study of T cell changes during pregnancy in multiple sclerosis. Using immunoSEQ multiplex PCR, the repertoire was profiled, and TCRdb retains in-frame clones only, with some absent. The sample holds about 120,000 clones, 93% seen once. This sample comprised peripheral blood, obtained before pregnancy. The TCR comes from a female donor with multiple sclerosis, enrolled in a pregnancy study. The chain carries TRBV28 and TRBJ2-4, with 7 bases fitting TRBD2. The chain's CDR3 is CASSLAGVKNIQYF. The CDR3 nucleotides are TGTGCCAGCAGTTTAGCGGGAGTCAAAAACATTCAGTACTTC.